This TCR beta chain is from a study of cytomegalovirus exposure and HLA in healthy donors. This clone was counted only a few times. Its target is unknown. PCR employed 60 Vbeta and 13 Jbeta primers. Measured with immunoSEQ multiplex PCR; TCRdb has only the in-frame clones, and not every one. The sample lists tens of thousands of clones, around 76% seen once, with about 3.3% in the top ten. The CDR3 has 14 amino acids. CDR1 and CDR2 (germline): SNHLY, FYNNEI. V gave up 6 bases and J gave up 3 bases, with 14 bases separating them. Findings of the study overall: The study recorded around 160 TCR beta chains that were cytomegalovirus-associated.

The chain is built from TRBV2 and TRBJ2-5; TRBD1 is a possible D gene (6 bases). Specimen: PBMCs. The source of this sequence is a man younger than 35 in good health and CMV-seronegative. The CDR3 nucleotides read TGTGCCAGCAGCATTGGACCAGGGGAAGAGACCCAGTACTTC. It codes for CASSIGPGEETQYF.